The 19 T cell receptor beta chains reported below all come from one sample, sequenced in a study of blood T cell repertoires in COVID-19. Profiled with immunoSEQ multiplex PCR; TCRdb holds only in-frame clones, not every one. The sample holds fewer than 400,000 clones; around 85% are singletons and the top ten take 1.5% to 2%. The sample comprised PBMCs or T cells enriched from blood (not recorded which). These receptors originate from a woman in her twenties or thirties who had been exposed to COVID-19.

The rearrangement uses TRBV28 and TRBJ1-5, with D unclear. V was shortened by 1 base and J by 1 base, with 5 bases between the two germline ends. Germline-derived CDR1 and CDR2 are MDHEN and SYDVKM. This CDR3 is built from 14 residues. CDR3 region: CASSLSGSNQPQHF. The CDR3 nucleotides read TGTGCCAGCAGTTTATCAGGAAGCAATCAGCCCCAGCATTTT.

This rearrangement joins TRBV7-9 to TRBJ2-1, with a tentative D call TRBD1 (5 bases). V was cut by 5 bases and J by 10 bases, with 15 bases left in between. The V gene's germline CDR1 is SEHNR and CDR2 FQNEAQ (reference sequence). The CDR3 is 13 amino acids. The CDR3 region is CASSETVRPEQFF. DNA for the CDR3: TGTGCCAGCAGCGAGACAGTTCGGCCCGAGCAGTTCTTC.

The rearrangement uses TRBV6-5 and TRBJ1-2; TRBD1 agrees at 9 bases. After removal of 5 bases from V and 2 bases from J, the junction contained 3 bases not matched to a gene. The CDR3 totals 14 residues. Germline values: CDR1 MNHEY, CDR2 SVGAGI. The CDR3 DNA sequence: TGTGCCAGCAGTCGGACAGGGGCAAACTATGGCTACACCTTC. It codes for CASSRTGANYGYTF.

This chain links TRBV28 with TRBJ1-2; perhaps TRBD1 as D (5 bases). Per the germline V gene, CDR1 is MDHEN and CDR2 is SYDVKM. The V and J ends lost 2 bases and 6 bases respectively, with 13 bases between them. The CDR3 has 14 residues. The CDR3, as DNA: TGTGCCAGCAGTTTAGGGGCCCCGGAAGATGGCTACACCTTC. This translates into CASSLGAPEDGYTF.

The rearrangement uses TRBV21-1 and TRBJ1-5. TRBV21-1 is recorded as a pseudogene. This CDR3 spans 17 amino acids. The CDR3, as DNA: TGTGCCAGCAGCTATCTCCAGATTAAACCAGAATGGCGGGCCCAGCATTTT. Translated, it gives CASSYLQIKPEWRAQHF.

The V call is TRBV5-1, the J call TRBJ1-2; D possibly corresponds to TRBD1 (6 bases). Trimming stripped 2 bases from V and 2 bases from J, with 7 bases between. The length of the CDR3 is 13 residues. CDR1 is SGHRS and CDR2 is YFSETQ in the germline V gene. The DNA of the CDR3 is TGCGCCAGCAGCTTTGGACAGAACTATGGCTACACCTTC. Its protein is CASSFGQNYGYTF.

This sequence joins TRBV7-8 and TRBJ1-2, with 7 positions matching TRBD1. V was pared by 5 bases and J by 8 bases, with 8 bases of the junction left unmatched. This CDR3 spans 13 amino acids. Germline V gene lookup returns CDR1 SGHVS and CDR2 FQNEAQ. The CDR3 DNA is TGTGCCAGCAGCATCAGACAGGGCCGCGGCTACACCTTC. Its translation is CASSIRQGRGYTF.

The chain has TRBV7-9 and TRBJ2-3; 10 bases fit TRBD2. CDR1 SEHNR and CDR2 FQNEAQ come from the germline V gene (reference sequence). V lost 3 bases and J lost 1; bases outside the gene matches: 4. The CDR3 length is 16 residues. The chain's CDR3 is CASSFQREGGTDTQYF. The CDR3 nucleotides read TGTGCCAGCAGCTTCCAGCGGGAGGGGGGCACAGATACGCAGTATTTT.

Here the CDR3 DNA reads TGCGCCAGCCGAGGGACTAGCGGAGAGCAGTTCTTC. It encodes CASRGTSGEQFF. The chain couples TRBV10-1 to TRBJ2-1; 11 nucleotides align to TRBD2. This CDR3 region has 12 residues. Looked up from germline, CDR1 is WNHNN and CDR2 is SYGVQD (reference sequence). After removal of 8 bases from V and 10 bases from J, the junction contained 4 bases not matched to a gene.

The table lists this clone with a few counts. The chain uses TRBV5-1 and TRBJ2-3; 7 nucleotides align to TRBD1. The CDR3 is 18 amino acids. In germline, CDR1 is SGHRS, CDR2 YFSETQ. With 4 bases clipped from V and 1 base from J, the junction kept 15 bases outside the gene matches. CDR3 amino acids: CASSPMGQSYRGTDTQYF. The CDR3 nucleotides are TGCGCCAGCAGCCCAATGGGACAGTCTTATCGCGGCACAGATACGCAGTATTTT.

The chain combines TRBV7-9 with TRBJ1-1; D is uncertain. V gave up 10 bases and J gave up 3 bases, with 21 bases separating them. This CDR3 is 15 amino acids long. Germline-derived CDR1 and CDR2 are SEHNR and FQNEAQ (reference sequence). DNA of the CDR3: TGTGCCACCACGGATATTGATGTCTCGGACACTGAAGCTTTCTTT. Its translation: CATTDIDVSDTEAFF.

This chain uses TRBV7-9 with TRBJ1-5, with D perhaps TRBD1 (5 bases). This CDR3 has 14 amino acids. Germline loops: CDR1 SEHNR, CDR2 FQNEAQ (reference sequence). The ends were cut back, 4 bases at V and 3 bases at J, with 10 bases in the middle. The CDR3: CASSSWTINQPQHF. CDR3 DNA sequence: TGTGCCAGCAGCTCCTGGACAATCAATCAGCCCCAGCATTTT.

This chain links TRBV28 with TRBJ2-3; the match to TRBD1 covers 10 bases. This CDR3 has 15 amino acids. Germline CDR1 reads MDHEN; CDR2 reads SYDVKM. The ends lost 5 bases at V and 3 bases at J; junction bases unmatched: 5. The CDR3 coding sequence is TGTGCCAGCAGTGGGGGGGGACAGGGGACAGATACGCAGTATTTT. Its protein product is CASSGGGQGTDTQYF.

The V gene is TRBV4-2, the J gene TRBJ1-3; TRBD1 aligns across 10 bases. V was clipped by 6 bases and J by 3 bases; unmatched bases: 8. The CDR3 spans 16 residues. The germline gives CDR1 LGHNA, CDR2 YNFKEQ. The CDR3 bases are TGTGCCAGCAGGAGAAGGGACAGGGGAAATGGAAACACCATATATTTT. It encodes CASRRRDRGNGNTIYF.

The genes are TRBV7-9 and TRBJ2-3, with 7 positions matching TRBD1. The germline V gene encodes CDR1 SEHNR and CDR2 FQNEAQ (reference sequence). The trim removed 1 base at V and 9 bases at J, leaving 13 bases unmatched. The length of the CDR3 is 16 residues. CDR3 region: CASSLGWDRAKETQYF. CDR3 nucleotide sequence: TGTGCCAGCAGCTTAGGGTGGGACAGAGCCAAGGAGACGCAGTATTTT.

J is TRBJ1-2 and V is TRBV25-1, with TRBD1 matching 8 bases. J was trimmed by 7 bases and V by 4 bases; bases with no gene match: 2. This CDR3 has 12 amino acids. In germline, CDR1 is MGHDK, CDR2 SYGVNS. CDR3 sequence: CASSVTGVGYTF. CDR3 nucleotides: TGTGCCAGCAGTGTGACAGGGGTTGGCTACACCTTC.

The count of this clone is one. The chain joins TRBV28 to TRBJ1-4; D is undetermined. The CDR3 length is 12 residues. V lost 7 bases to trimming and J lost 9 bases, with 12 bases between them. Germline CDR1 and CDR2: MDHEN and SYDVKM. The CDR3 loop is CASNGENKKLFF. The CDR3, as DNA: TGTGCCAGCAACGGGGAAAACAAAAAACTGTTTTTT.

A single count supports this clone. The rearrangement links TRBV7-9 to TRBJ1-1; possible D gene TRBD1, 5 bases. With 3 bases removed from V and 0 bases from J, the gap between germline ends came to 8 bases. CDR3 length: 14 amino acids. The V gene's germline CDR1 is SEHNR and CDR2 FQNEAQ (reference sequence). CDR3 bases: TGTGCCAGCAGCTTGGGGGGTCTGAACACTGAAGCTTTCTTT. As protein: CASSLGGLNTEAFF.

In this sample, this clone turned up once. This rearrangement joins TRBV3-1 (or the pseudogene TRBV3-2) to TRBJ1-1; 8 bases are shared with TRBD1. This CDR3 is built from 12 residues. V gave up 3 bases and J gave up 8 bases; unmatched junction bases: 2. Germline CDR1 is LGHDT and CDR2 is YNNKEL (reference sequence). CDR3 loop: CASSQTGVEAFF. The CDR3 coding sequence is TGTGCCAGCAGCCAGACAGGGGTAGAAGCTTTCTTT.